This T cell receptor beta chain was sequenced for a study of early T cells in non-severe SARS-CoV-2 infection. For the study at large: Sequenced bulk RNA came from whole blood that was unsorted, and chains were unpaired.

Overall study findings and caveats: Clonotype matching in VDJdb favored anti-spike CD8 responses and did not capture private and CD4 specificities.

At least ten counts were recorded for this clonotype. Its specificity is not known. Between the trimmed V and J ends, which lost 5 bases and 6 bases, there was a span of 14 bases. The CDR3 is 13 residues long. Researchers attached unique molecular identifiers to individual cDNA molecules. One entry per CDR3 protein, called by TCRdb with MiXCR from the 5' RACE reads. The repertoire has around 35,000 distinct CDR3 sequences, more than 5.5% of them found once; the top ten carry under 5.5%. This receptor was identified in an adult who was a healthcare worker with PCR-confirmed SARS-CoV-2 infection or an uninfected control (not recorded which). Sequenced: whole blood. This chain links TRBV12-3 or TRBV12-4 with TRBJ2-7; D could derive from TRBD1 or TRBD2 (5 bases each). This chain's CDR3 is CASSPGRRSEQYF. The CDR3 coding sequence is TGTGCCAGCAGTCCGGGACGCCGAAGCGAGCAGTACTTC.